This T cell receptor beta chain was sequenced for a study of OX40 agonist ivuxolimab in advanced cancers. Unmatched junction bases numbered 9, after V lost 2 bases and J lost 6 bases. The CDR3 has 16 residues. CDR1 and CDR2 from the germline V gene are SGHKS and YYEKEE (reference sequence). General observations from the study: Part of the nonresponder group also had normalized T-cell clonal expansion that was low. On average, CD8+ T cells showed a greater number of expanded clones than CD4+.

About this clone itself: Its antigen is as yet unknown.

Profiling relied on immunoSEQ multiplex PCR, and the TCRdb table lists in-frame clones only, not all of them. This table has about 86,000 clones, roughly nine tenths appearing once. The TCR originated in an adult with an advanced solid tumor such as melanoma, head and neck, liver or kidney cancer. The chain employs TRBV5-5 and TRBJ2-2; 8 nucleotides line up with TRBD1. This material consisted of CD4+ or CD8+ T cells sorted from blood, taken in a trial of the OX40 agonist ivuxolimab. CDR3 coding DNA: TGTGCCAGCAGCTTTGGAGGACAGGGAAAGGCCGGGGAGCTGTTTTTT. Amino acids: CASSFGGQGKAGELFF.